The clone carrying this T cell receptor (beta chain) appeared once. The CDR3 has 17 residues. V gave up 5 bases and J gave up 5 bases, with 25 bases separating them. Germline CDR1 and CDR2: MDHEN and SYDVKM. Sequencing was performed with immunoSEQ multiplex PCR; in TCRdb, only in-frame clones are kept and a portion is missing. The table lists hundreds of thousands of clones, around 87% of them singletons. The sample comes from a study of shared T cell receptors in the human thymus. This sample also appeared in a second study, on human thymus T cells. From that study: Resected material from corrective heart surgery provided the thymus tissue analysed. Thymic repertoires overlap heavily among unrelated individuals, related research has reported.

This TCR was sampled from a boy under two years old with a congenital heart defect. The sample was thymocytes. The genes are TRBV28 and TRBJ2-7; TRBD1 is a possible D gene (6 bases). The CDR3 DNA follows: TGTGCCAGCAGTCTCCAACCGGGACACCAACTCCTAAACGAGCAGTACTTC. It is translated as CASSLQPGHQLLNEQYF.